The present T cell receptor beta chain was sequenced within a study of PD-1 blockade in classical Hodgkin lymphoma. Study-level points and caveats: There remain no defined causes for the repertoire differences, which possibly reflect disease activity or prior therapy. Reports indicated that newly diagnosed patients had lower baseline TCR diversity than healthy donors did.

This CDR3 spans 14 amino acids. Trimming removed 6 bases from V and 4 bases from J; junction bases left unmatched: 6. CDR1 and CDR2 from the germline V gene are SGHTA and FQGNSA. Measured with immunoSEQ multiplex PCR; TCRdb has only the in-frame clones, and not every one. The sample records over 25,000 clones, more than 70% being singletons. On this clone: The antigen remains unidentified.

Documented time point: newly diagnosed, previously untreated cHL patient sample. Isolation of CD4+ T cells from thawed PBMCs was performed by magnetic negative selection. The comparison group had newly diagnosed, previously untreated classical Hodgkin lymphoma. Sequencing used CD4+ T cells from blood. This receptor was taken from a human donor with classical Hodgkin lymphoma. The chain combines TRBV7-2 with TRBJ1-1, with TRBD1 matching over 9 bases. In DNA form, the CDR3 reads TGTGCCAGCAGTACTACAGGGGGCTTCACTGAAGCTTTCTTT. Translation gives CASSTTGGFTEAFF. The entire variable domain, with the rest obtained from reference TRBV7-2 and TRBJ1-1, is as follows: GAGVSQSPSNKVTEKGKDVELRCDPISGHTALYWYRQSLGQGLEFLIYFQGNSAPDKSGLPSDRFSAERTGGSVSTLTIQRTQQEDSAVYLCASSTTGGFTEAFFGQGTRLTVV.